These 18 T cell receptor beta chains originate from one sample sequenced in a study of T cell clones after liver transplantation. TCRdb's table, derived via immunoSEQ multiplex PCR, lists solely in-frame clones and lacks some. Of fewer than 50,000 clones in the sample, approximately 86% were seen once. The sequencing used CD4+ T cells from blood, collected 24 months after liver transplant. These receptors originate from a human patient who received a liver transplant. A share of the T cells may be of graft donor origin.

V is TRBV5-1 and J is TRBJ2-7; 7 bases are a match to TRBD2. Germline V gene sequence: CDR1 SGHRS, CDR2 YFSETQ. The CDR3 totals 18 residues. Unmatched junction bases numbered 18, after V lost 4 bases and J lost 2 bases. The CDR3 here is CASSLRLATTNNAYEQYF. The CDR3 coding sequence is TGCGCCAGCAGCCTTCGACTAGCCACCACCAACAATGCCTACGAGCAGTACTTC.

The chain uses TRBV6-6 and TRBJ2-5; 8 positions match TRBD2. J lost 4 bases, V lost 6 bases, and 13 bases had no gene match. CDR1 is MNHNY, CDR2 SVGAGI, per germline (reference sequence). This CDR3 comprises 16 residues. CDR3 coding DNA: TGTGCCAGCAGCAATCCAGCGGGGGCTATAGGAGAGACCCAGTACTTC. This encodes CASSNPAGAIGETQYF.

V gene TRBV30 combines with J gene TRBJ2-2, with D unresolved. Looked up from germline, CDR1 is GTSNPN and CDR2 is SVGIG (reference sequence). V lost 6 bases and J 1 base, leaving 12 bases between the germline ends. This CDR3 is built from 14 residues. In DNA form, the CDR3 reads TGTGCCTGTCCACTAAGGGAGAACACCGGGGAGCTGTTTTTT. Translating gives CACPLRENTGELFF.

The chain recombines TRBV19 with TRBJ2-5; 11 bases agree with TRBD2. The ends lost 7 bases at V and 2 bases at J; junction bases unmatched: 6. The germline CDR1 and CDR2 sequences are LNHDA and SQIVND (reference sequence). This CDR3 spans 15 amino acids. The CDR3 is CASKKLAGDQETQYF. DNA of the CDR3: TGTGCCAGTAAAAAACTAGCGGGGGATCAAGAGACCCAGTACTTC.

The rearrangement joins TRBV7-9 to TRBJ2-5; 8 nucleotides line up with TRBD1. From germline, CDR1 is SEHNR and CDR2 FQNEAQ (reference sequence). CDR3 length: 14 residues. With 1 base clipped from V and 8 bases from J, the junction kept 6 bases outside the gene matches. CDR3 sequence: CASSLEQGARTQYF. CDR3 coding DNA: TGTGCCAGCAGCTTAGAGCAGGGGGCACGAACCCAGTACTTC. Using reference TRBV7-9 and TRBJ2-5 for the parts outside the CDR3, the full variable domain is DTGVSQNPRHKITKRGQNVTFRCDPISEHNRLYWYRQTLGQGPEFLTYFQNEAQLEKSRLLSDRFSAERPKGSFSTLEIQRTEQGDSAMYLCASSLEQGARTQYFGPGTRLLVL.

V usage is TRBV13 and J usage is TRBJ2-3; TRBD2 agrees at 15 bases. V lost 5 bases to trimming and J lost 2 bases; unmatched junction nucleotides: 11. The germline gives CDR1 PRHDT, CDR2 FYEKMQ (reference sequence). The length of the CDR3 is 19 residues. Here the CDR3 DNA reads TGTGCCAGCAGCATACTACCGGGACTAGCGGGAGGTCACACAGATACGCAGTATTTT. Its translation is CASSILPGLAGGHTDTQYF.

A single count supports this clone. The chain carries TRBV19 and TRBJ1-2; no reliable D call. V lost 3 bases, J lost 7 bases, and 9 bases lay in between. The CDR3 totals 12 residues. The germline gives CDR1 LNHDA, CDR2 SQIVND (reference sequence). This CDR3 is CASSIGESGYTF. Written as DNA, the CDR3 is TGTGCCAGTAGTATCGGGGAGAGTGGCTACACCTTC. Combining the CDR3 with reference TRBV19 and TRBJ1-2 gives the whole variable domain DGGITQSPKYLFRKEGQNVTLSCEQNLNHDAMYWYRQDPGQGLRLIYYSQIVNDFQKGDIAEGYSVSREKKESFPLTVTSAQKNPTAFYLCASSIGESGYTFGSGTRLTVV.

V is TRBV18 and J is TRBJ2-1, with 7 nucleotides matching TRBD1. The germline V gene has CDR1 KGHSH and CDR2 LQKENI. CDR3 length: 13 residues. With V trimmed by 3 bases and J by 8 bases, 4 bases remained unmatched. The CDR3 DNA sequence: TGTGCCAGCTCACCCACAGGGGTAGATGAGCAGTTCTTC. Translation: CASSPTGVDEQFF.

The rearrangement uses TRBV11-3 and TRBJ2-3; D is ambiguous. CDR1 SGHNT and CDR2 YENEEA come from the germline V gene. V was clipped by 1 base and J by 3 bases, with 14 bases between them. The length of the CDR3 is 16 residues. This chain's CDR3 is CASSLASGFGTDTQYF. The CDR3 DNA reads TGTGCCAGCAGCTTAGCCTCGGGCTTCGGGACAGATACGCAGTATTTT.

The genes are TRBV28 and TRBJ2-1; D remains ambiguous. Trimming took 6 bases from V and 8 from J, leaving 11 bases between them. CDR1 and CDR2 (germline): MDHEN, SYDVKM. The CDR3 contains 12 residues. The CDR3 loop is CASSLLRHEQFF. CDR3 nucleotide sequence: TGTGCCAGCAGCCTCCTAAGGCATGAGCAGTTCTTC.

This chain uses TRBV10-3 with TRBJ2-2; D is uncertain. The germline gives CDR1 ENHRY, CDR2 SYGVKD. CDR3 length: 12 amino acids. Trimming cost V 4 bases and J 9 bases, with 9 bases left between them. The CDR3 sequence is CAISVNERELFF. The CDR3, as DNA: TGTGCCATCAGTGTTAACGAGAGGGAGCTGTTTTTT.

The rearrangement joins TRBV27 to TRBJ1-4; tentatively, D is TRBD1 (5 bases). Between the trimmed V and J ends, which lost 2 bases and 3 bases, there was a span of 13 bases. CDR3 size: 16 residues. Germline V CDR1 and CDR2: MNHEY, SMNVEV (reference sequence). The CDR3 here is CASSLGRGRANEKLFF. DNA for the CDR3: TGTGCCAGCAGTTTAGGGAGGGGTAGGGCTAATGAAAAACTGTTTTTT.

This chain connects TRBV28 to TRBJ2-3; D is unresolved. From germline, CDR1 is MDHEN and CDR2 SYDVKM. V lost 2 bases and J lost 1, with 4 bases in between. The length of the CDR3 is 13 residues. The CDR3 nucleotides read TGTGCCAGCAGTTTAGATGGCACAGATACGCAGTATTTT. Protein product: CASSLDGTDTQYF.

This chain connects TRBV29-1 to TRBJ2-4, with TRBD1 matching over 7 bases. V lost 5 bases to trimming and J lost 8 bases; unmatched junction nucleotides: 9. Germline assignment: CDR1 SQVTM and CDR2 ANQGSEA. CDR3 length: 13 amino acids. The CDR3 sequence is CSVRQGRADIQYF. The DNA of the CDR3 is TGCAGCGTTCGACAGGGAAGGGCGGACATTCAGTACTTC.

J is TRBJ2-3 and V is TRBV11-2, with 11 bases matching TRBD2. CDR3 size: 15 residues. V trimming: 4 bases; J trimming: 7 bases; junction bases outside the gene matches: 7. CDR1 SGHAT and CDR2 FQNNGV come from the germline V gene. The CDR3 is CASSSGTSGTHTQYF. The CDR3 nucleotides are TGTGCCAGCAGCTCCGGGACTAGCGGTACTCATACGCAGTATTTT.

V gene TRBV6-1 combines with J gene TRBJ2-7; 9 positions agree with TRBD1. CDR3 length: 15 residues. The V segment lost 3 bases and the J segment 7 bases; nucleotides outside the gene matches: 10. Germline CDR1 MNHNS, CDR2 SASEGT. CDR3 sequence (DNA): TGTGCCAGCAGTGACCTGGGACAGGGAATTGGGGAGCAGTACTTC. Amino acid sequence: CASSDLGQGIGEQYF.

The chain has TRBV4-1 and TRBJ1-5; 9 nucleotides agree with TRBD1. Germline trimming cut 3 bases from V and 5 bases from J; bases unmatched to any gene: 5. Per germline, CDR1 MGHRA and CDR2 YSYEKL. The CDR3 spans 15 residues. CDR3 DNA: TGCGCCAGCAGCCAGCCGGGACAGGGAGATCAGCCCCAGCATTTT. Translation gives CASSQPGQGDQPQHF.

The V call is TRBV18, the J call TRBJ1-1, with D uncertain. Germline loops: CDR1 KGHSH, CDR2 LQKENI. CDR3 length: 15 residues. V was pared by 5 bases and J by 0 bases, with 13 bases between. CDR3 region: CASSEVDQMNTEAFF. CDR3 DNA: TGTGCCAGCTCAGAGGTGGACCAAATGAACACTGAAGCTTTCTTT.